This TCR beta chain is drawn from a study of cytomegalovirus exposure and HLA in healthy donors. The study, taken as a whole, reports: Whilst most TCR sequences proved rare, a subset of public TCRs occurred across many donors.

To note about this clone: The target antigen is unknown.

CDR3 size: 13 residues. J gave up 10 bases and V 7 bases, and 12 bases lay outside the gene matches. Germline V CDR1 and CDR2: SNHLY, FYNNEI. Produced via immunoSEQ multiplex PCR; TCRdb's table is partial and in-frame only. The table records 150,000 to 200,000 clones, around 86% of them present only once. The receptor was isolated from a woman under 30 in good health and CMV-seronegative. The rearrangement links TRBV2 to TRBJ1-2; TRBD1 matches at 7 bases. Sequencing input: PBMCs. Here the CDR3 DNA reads TGTGCCAGCATCGAGGACAGGCAATCTCTCTACACCTTC. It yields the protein CASIEDRQSLYTF.